A single TCR beta chain is shown here with its context. Germline V gives CDR1 LNHNV, CDR2 YYDKDF (reference sequence). The length of the CDR3 is 15 residues. The V and J ends lost 4 bases and 4 bases, in that order; junction bases with no gene match: 6. The data belong to a study of blood T cell repertoires in COVID-19. Authors' methods: Estimation of nucleated cell counts relied on the amplification of reference gene primers. The data were produced by immunoSEQ multiplex PCR, yet TCRdb's version contains in-frame clones alone and is incomplete. The D gene and trimming were derived from the DNA, and the V and J assignments and clone size from that table. The data contain around 260,000 clones, 70% to 90% of them singletons. Cohorts were assigned according to the clinical history that participants reported. Donors in Cohort 3 counted as recovered after two negative PCRs, clearance, or symptom resolution.

The sequenced sample was PBMCs or T cells enriched from blood (not recorded which). The chain links TRBV15 to TRBJ2-3; 9 bases are a match to TRBD1. The TCR comes from a woman aged 30 to 39 who had recovered from COVID-19. The CDR3 protein is CATSNRDRVPDTQYF. The CDR3 DNA reads as TGTGCCACCAGCAACCGGGACAGGGTCCCAGATACGCAGTATTTT.